A selection of T cell receptor beta chains follows, all from one sample in a study of blood T cells in healthy people across ages. One entry per CDR3 protein results from TCRdb running MiXCR on the 5' RACE reads. The sample lists 1,300,000 or so distinct CDR3 sequences; approximately 59% were seen once. The sequencing input was blood. The receptor source for this set is a man in his late teens or twenties in good health. CDR3s leave out the opening cysteine and the closing phenylalanine or tryptophan. Fields, in order: CDR3 protein, V gene, J gene.

cdr3_aa: ASSLLAGSPLH
v_call: TRBV27
j_call: TRBJ1-6

cdr3_aa: SAPFGLAGAGEQF
v_call: TRBV20-1
j_call: TRBJ2-1

cdr3_aa: ASRGFETVPNNEQF
v_call: TRBV2
j_call: TRBJ2-1

cdr3_aa: ASSLRTGERNEQF
v_call: TRBV18
j_call: TRBJ2-1

cdr3_aa: ASSLTNGGPQY
v_call: TRBV14
j_call: TRBJ2-4

cdr3_aa: ATSSGPGYYEQY
v_call: TRBV28
j_call: TRBJ2-7

cdr3_aa: ASSQHTNQPQH
v_call: TRBV4-3
j_call: TRBJ1-5

cdr3_aa: AISAAQGETQY
v_call: TRBV10-3
j_call: TRBJ2-5

cdr3_aa: ASSSQREQLAKNIQY
v_call: TRBV12-3/TRBV12-4
j_call: TRBJ2-4

cdr3_aa: ASSETPNPGGYEQY
v_call: TRBV6-1
j_call: NA

cdr3_aa: TSSLADGLETQY
v_call: TRBV11-2
j_call: TRBJ2-5

cdr3_aa: ASSGELNEQF
v_call: TRBV4-1
j_call: TRBJ2-1

cdr3_aa: ASSPGQGGFGEQF
v_call: TRBV16
j_call: TRBJ2-1

cdr3_aa: ASSDFQAGGNQETQY
v_call: TRBV9
j_call: TRBJ2-5

cdr3_aa: ASSETGDGEQY
v_call: TRBV9
j_call: TRBJ2-7

cdr3_aa: ATQTGNEQY
v_call: TRBV10-3
j_call: TRBJ2-7

cdr3_aa: ASSHLPEGYNEQY
v_call: TRBV4-1
j_call: NA

cdr3_aa: ASSLTGLADKNIQY
v_call: TRBV7-2
j_call: TRBJ2-4

cdr3_aa: SAVGRSYNEQY
v_call: TRBV20-1
j_call: NA

cdr3_aa: AIRGTSGYGRNEQY
v_call: TRBV10-3
j_call: NA

cdr3_aa: ASSLDGGPQPYNEQF
v_call: TRBV25-1
j_call: TRBJ2-1

cdr3_aa: ASSSPGQGAST
v_call: TRBV5-1
j_call: TRBJ1-2

cdr3_aa: ASSQAGTGARDEQY
v_call: TRBV4-2
j_call: TRBJ2-7

cdr3_aa: ASSLIRGGDTEAF
v_call: TRBV4-1
j_call: TRBJ1-1

cdr3_aa: SARVVSTNEKLF
v_call: TRBV20-1
j_call: TRBJ1-4

cdr3_aa: ASSEVSWETQY
v_call: TRBV2
j_call: NA

cdr3_aa: SVEDQAAPYNEQF
v_call: TRBV29-1
j_call: TRBJ2-1

cdr3_aa: ASSRQGEGYGYT
v_call: TRBV4-1
j_call: TRBJ1-2

cdr3_aa: ASSLESQPGAF
v_call: TRBV7-2
j_call: TRBJ1-1

cdr3_aa: ASSYSLNQPQH
v_call: TRBV6-6
j_call: TRBJ1-5

cdr3_aa: ASSEYGQGTDTQY
v_call: TRBV25-1
j_call: TRBJ2-3

cdr3_aa: SVVGPSTDTQY
v_call: TRBV29-1
j_call: TRBJ2-3

cdr3_aa: ASSLQVGPQETQY
v_call: TRBV4-1
j_call: TRBJ2-5